This T cell receptor (beta chain) emerged from a study of radiotherapy plus CTLA-4 blockade in lung cancer. On the study more broadly: Objective response rate was about 20%; disease control rate, approximately 28%.

Sequencing used immunoSEQ multiplex PCR; TCRdb keeps in-frame clones, though not all of them. The sample lists some 62,000 clones, 77% seen once, with less than 5.5% in the top ten. This clone appeared once. No antigen is known for it. Notes on the study in general: Interferon-beta, together with early blood T cell clone dynamics, reportedly best predicted response. In blood, after radiotherapy plus ipilimumab, tumor-derived TCR clones expanded.

Germline V CDR1 and CDR2: LNHDA, SQIVND (reference sequence). There are 13 residues in the CDR3. V was pared by 4 bases and J by 5 bases, with 2 bases of the junction left unmatched. Ipilimumab CTLA-4 blockade and focal radiation were given to patients with chemo-refractory metastatic non-small-cell lung cancer. The receptor was isolated from a human donor with non-small cell lung cancer who had a complete response to radiotherapy plus ipilimumab. The V gene is TRBV19, the J gene TRBJ1-5, with 7 bases identical to TRBD1. The material was peripheral blood, obtained from a patient treated with radiotherapy plus ipilimumab. The CDR3 loop is CASSTGQDQPQHF. CDR3 bases: TGTGCCAGTAGTACCGGACAGGATCAGCCCCAGCATTTT.